The sequence of this T cell receptor (beta chain) was determined in a study of T-cell memory formation after mild COVID-19. Study-wide context: Largely donor-specific sequence clusters came from two donors. Study-wide findings and caveats: Clones that shrank (day 15 to 85) were balanced CD4/CD8, whereas later expanders leaned CD4+. Clones that contracted clustered mainly in CM and EM if CD4+ and in EMRA if CD8+. Unconfirmed was the SARS-CoV-2 specificity of second-wave clones that peaked on day 37.

One entry per CDR3 protein, called by TCRdb with MiXCR from the 5' RACE reads. This sample has 150,000 to 200,000 distinct CDR3 sequences; roughly 16% occur once, and the top ten carry approximately 2%. From germline, CDR1 is SGHTA and CDR2 FQGTGA. V lost 2 bases to trimming and J lost 4 bases, with 8 bases between them. There are 13 residues in the CDR3. In its sample, this clonotype was seen many times. Its specificity is unknown. This clonotype was obtained from an adult woman who had mild COVID-19 (a few samples of this study predate the infection). Cell type and time point are not known. The rearrangement links TRBV7-3 to TRBJ2-5; the D is unclear. Sequencing used PBMCs or a T cell subset sorted from them (not recorded which). The CDR3 reads CASSLDRRETQYF. CDR3 DNA sequence: TGTGCCAGCAGCTTAGACCGGCGAGAGACCCAGTACTTC.